The sequence of this T cell receptor (beta chain) was determined in a study of beta chain features in type 1 diabetes. Notes on this clone: Its specificity is not known.

Notes on the study in general: Patients and controls would be equally affected if PCR favored shorter templates. Shortening that was moderate but significant affected the TCRB CDR3s of Type 1 diabetes patients in all four CD4+ subsets.

J gave up 2 bases and V 6 bases, and 5 bases lay outside the gene matches. The CDR3 totals 14 residues. Germline-derived CDR1 and CDR2 are MDHEN and SYDVKM. Expressed TCRB transcripts were sequenced, since all the RNA that had been isolated was reverse transcribed. The protocol was immunoSEQ multiplex PCR, while the TCRdb copy is restricted to in-frame clones and leaves out a portion. The table shows over 150,000 clones, with 10% to 13% occurring only once. Input material: central memory CD4+ T cells from blood. The sequence came from a man younger than 45 with type 1 diabetes. V is TRBV28 and J is TRBJ2-7; 9 nucleotides align to TRBD1. The CDR3 region has the DNA TGTGCCAGCAGGTTGAGGGACAGGGCCTACGAGCAGTACTTC. It codes for CASRLRDRAYEQYF.